The entry that follows covers one T cell receptor (beta chain) sequence. This record comes from a study of cytomegalovirus exposure and HLA in healthy donors. The CDR3 is 16 amino acids. The V and J ends lost 2 bases and 4 bases respectively, with 18 bases between them. From germline, CDR1 is MNHEY and CDR2 SMNVEV (reference sequence). The PCR ran on 60 Vbeta and 13 Jbeta primers. The repertoire was sequenced with immunoSEQ multiplex PCR; TCRdb's copy has only in-frame clones and lacks some. The sample includes more than 80,000 clones, 86% of them seen just once. Sequencing input: PBMCs. The receptor was isolated from a man under 40 in good health and CMV-seropositive. This rearrangement joins TRBV27 to TRBJ2-7, with a weak D call TRBD2 (5 bases). The DNA for the CDR3 is TGTGCCAGCAGTTTAGTGGGAGAGAGCGTTCGGTACGAGCAGTACTTC. The encoded protein is CASSLVGESVRYEQYF.